The clone carrying this T cell receptor beta chain has a handful of counts. What it binds is not known. The data were obtained in a study of CD8 T cells in ankylosing spondylitis. Overall study findings and caveats: Matched synovial fluid from ankylosing spondylitis patients was reported to be enriched for disease-linked clones. Blood of patients with ankylosing spondylitis appeared to be characterized by a TCR beta motif of several highly homologous variants. Reports of some motif variants in reactive arthritis synovial fluid and blood predate this one. Clones linked to disease, bearing a CD8+ phenotype, were relatively rare in peripheral blood.

TCR beta libraries were made by quantitative 5'-RACE with molecular barcodes. TCRdb fed the 5' RACE reads into MiXCR, producing one record per CDR3 protein. The sample includes 700,000 to 1,000,000 distinct CDR3 sequences, around 11% of them seen just once. The V end was cut by 4 bases, the J end by 7 bases, with 17 bases between. This CDR3 is built from 14 residues. CDR1 is SGHRS and CDR2 is YFSETQ in the germline V gene. The chain uses TRBV5-1 and TRBJ1-2; D is perhaps TRBD1 (6 bases). This TCR derives from a male donor with ankylosing spondylitis. Sequenced input: blood, either unsorted or a sorted T cell fraction (not recorded which). CDR3 sequence reads: CASSVDSLLGGYTF. As DNA, the CDR3 is TGCGCCAGCAGCGTGGACAGTCTTCTCGGTGGCTACACCTTC.